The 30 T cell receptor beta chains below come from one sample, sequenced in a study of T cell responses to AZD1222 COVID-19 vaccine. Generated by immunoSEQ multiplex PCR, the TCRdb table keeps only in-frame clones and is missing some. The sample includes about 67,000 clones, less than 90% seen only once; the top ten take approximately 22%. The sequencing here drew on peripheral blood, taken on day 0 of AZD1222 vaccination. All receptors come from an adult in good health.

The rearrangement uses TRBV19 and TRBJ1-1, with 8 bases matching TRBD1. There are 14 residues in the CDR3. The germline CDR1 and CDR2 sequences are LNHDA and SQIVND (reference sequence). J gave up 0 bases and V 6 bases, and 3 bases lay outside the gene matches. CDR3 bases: TGTGCCAGTAGGAGGGGACAGGTGAACACTGAAGCTTTCTTT. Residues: CASRRGQVNTEAFF.

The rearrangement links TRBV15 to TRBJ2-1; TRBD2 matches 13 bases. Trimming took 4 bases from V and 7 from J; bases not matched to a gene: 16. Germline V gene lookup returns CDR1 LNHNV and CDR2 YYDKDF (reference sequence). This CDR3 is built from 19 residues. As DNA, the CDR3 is TGTGCCACCAGCAACACTCACAGGAGGGGACTAGCGGGAAGGAATGAGCAGTTCTTC. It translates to CATSNTHRRGLAGRNEQFF.

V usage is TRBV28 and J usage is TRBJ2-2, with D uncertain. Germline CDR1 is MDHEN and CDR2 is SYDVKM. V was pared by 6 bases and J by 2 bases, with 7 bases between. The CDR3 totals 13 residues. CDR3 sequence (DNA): TGTGCCAGCAGGTCTACCAACACCGGGGAGCTGTTTTTT. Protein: CASRSTNTGELFF.

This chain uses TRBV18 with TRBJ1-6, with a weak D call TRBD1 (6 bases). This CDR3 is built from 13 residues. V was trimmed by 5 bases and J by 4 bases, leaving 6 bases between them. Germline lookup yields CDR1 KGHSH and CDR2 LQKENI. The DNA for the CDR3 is TGTGCCAGCTCAACAGGGTATAATTCACCCCTCCACTTT. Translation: CASSTGYNSPLHF.

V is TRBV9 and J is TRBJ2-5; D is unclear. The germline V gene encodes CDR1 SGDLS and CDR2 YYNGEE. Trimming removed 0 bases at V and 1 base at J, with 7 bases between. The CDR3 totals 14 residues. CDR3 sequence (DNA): TGTGCCAGCAGCGTAGGAGGAGTCCAAGAGACCCAGTACTTC. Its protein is CASSVGGVQETQYF. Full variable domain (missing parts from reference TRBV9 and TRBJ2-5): DSGVTQTPKHLITATGQRVTLRCSPRSGDLSVYWYQQSLDQGLQFLIQYYNGEERAKGNILERFSAQQFPDLHSELNLSSLELGDSALYFCASSVGGVQETQYFGPGTRLLVL.

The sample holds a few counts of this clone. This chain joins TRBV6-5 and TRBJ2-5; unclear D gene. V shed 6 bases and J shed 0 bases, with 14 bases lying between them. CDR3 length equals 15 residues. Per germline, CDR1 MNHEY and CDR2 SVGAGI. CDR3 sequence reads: CASRPAGSYQETQYF. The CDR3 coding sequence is TGTGCCAGCAGACCGGCCGGGTCGTACCAAGAGACCCAGTACTTC.

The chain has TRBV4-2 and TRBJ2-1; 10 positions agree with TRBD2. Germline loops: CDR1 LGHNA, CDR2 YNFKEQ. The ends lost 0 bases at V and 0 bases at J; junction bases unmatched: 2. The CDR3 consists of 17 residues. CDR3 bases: TGTGCCAGCAGCCAAGACGGACTAGCGGACTCCTACAATGAGCAGTTCTTC. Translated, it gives CASSQDGLADSYNEQFF.

CDR3 region: CASSSGGTSTDTQYF. The CDR3 DNA reads TGTGCCAGTAGTTCCGGTGGGACTAGCACAGATACGCAGTATTTT. V is TRBV19 and J is TRBJ2-3; maybe TRBD2 (6 bases). The CDR3 has 15 amino acids. V lost 5 bases to trimming and J lost 0 bases, with 12 bases between them. CDR1 and CDR2 (germline): LNHDA, SQIVND (reference sequence).

The CDR3 loop reads CASSFMEEQYF. CDR3 nucleotide sequence: TGTGCCAGCAGTTTCATGGAGGAGCAGTACTTC. The V and J genes are TRBV28 and TRBJ2-7; D gene uncertain. The CDR3 consists of 11 residues. Germline CDR1 and CDR2: MDHEN and SYDVKM. V was pared by 3 bases and J by 7 bases, with 7 bases between. The complete variable domain, with remaining parts taken from reference TRBV28 and TRBJ2-7, reads DVKVTQSSRYLVKRTGEKVFLECVQDMDHENMFWYRQDPGLGLRLIYFSYDVKMKEKGDIPEGYSVSREKKERFSLILESASTNQTSMYLCASSFMEEQYFGPGTRLTVT.

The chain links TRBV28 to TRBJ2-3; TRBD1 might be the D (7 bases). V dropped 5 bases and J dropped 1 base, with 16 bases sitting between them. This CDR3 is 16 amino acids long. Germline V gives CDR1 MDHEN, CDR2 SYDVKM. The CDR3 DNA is TGTGCCAGCAGTACCCCTCAGGGGGAGGGCACAGATACGCAGTATTTT. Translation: CASSTPQGEGTDTQYF.

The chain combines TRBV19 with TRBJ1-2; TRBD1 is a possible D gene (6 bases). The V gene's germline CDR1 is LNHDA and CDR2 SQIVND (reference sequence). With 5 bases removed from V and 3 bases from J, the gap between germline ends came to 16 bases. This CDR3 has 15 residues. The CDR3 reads CASSPRWGGDYGYTF. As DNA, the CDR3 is TGTGCCAGTAGTCCTCGGTGGGGGGGCGACTATGGCTACACCTTC.

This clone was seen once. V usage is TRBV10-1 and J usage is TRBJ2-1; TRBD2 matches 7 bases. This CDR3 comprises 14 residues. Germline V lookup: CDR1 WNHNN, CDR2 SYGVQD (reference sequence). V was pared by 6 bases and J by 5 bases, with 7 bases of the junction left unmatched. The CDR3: CASRRDYGDNEQFF. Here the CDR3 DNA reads TGCGCCAGCAGAAGGGACTACGGGGACAATGAGCAGTTCTTC.

CDR3 bases: TGTGCCAGCTCACCTGTCAATCAGCCCCAGCATTTT. Translated, it gives CASSPVNQPQHF. J is TRBJ1-5 and V is TRBV18; no reliable D call. Germline CDR1 and CDR2: KGHSH and LQKENI. This CDR3 comprises 12 residues. The V end was cut by 3 bases, the J end by 3 bases, with 3 bases between.

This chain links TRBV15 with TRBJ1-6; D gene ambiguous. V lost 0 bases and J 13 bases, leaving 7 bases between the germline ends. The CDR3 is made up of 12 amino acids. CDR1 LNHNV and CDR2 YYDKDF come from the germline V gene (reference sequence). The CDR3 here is CATSRDGLPLHF. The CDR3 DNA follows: TGTGCCACCAGCAGAGATGGCCTGCCCCTCCACTTT.

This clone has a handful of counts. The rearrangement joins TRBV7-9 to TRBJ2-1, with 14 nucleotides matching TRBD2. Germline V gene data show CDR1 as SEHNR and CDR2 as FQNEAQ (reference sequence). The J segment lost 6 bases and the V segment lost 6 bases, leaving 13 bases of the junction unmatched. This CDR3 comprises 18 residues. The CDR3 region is CASREGLAGESRANEQFF. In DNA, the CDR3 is TGTGCCAGCAGAGAGGGACTAGCGGGAGAAAGTCGGGCCAATGAGCAGTTCTTC.

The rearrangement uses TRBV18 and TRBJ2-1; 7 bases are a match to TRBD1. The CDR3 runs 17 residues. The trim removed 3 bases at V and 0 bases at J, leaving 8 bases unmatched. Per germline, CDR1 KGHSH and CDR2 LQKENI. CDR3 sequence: CASSPPGQLSSYNEQFF. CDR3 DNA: TGTGCCAGCTCACCCCCGGGACAGTTGAGCTCCTACAATGAGCAGTTCTTC.

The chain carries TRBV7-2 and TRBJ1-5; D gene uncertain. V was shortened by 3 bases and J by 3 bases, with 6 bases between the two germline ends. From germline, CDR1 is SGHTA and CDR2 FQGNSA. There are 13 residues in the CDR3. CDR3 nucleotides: TGTGCCAGCAGCTTTAGGGTCAATCAGCCCCAGCATTTT. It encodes CASSFRVNQPQHF.

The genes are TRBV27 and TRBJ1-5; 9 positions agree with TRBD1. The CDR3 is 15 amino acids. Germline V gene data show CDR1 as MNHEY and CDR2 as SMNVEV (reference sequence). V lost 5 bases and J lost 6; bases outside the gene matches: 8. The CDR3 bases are TGTGCCAGCAGTCGTGGACAGGGGAGTTTTCAGCCCCAGCATTTT. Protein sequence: CASSRGQGSFQPQHF.

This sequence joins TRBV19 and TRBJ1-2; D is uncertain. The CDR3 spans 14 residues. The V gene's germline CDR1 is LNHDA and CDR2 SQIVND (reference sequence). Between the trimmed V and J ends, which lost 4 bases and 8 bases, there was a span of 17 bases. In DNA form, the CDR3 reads TGTGCCAGTAGTAAAGAACGGGCTACCAGGGGCTACACCTTC. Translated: CASSKERATRGYTF.

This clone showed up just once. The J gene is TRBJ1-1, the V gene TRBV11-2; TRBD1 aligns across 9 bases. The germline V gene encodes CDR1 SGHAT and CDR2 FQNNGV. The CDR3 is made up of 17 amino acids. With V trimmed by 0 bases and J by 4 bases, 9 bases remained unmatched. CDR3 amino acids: CASSLDPATGGGTEAFF. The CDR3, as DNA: TGTGCCAGCAGCTTAGATCCCGCTACAGGGGGCGGCACTGAAGCTTTCTTT.

CDR3 coding DNA: TGCGCCAGCAGCCTCGGAGGAGCAGGGGCAGATACGCAGTATTTT. This codes for CASSLGGAGADTQYF. The rearrangement links TRBV4-1 to TRBJ2-3; TRBD1 might be the D (6 bases). The V gene lost 4 bases and the J gene lost 4 bases, with 15 bases spanning the gap. The CDR3 is made up of 15 amino acids. The germline gives CDR1 MGHRA, CDR2 YSYEKL.

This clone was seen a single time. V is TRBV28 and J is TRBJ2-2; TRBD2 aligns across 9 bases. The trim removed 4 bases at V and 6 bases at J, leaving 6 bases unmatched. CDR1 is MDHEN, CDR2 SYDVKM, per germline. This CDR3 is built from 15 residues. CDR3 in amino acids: CASSWLAGASGELFF. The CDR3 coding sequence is TGTGCCAGCAGTTGGTTAGCGGGAGCCTCCGGGGAGCTGTTTTTT. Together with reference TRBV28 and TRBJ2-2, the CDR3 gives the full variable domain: DVKVTQSSRYLVKRTGEKVFLECVQDMDHENMFWYRQDPGLGLRLIYFSYDVKMKEKGDIPEGYSVSREKKERFSLILESASTNQTSMYLCASSWLAGASGELFFGEGSRLTVL.

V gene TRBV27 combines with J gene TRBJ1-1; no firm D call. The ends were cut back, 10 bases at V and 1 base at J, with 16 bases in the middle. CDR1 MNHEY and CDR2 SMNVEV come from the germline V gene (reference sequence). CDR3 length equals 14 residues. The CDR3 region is CATGLLTGNTEAFF. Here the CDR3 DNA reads TGTGCCACCGGCCTACTGACTGGGAACACTGAAGCTTTCTTT.

The CDR3 region is CASSLSGAGIFGSFF. The CDR3 DNA sequence: TGTGCCAGCAGCTTATCAGGGGCAGGGATATTCGGATCTTTCTTT. V gene TRBV7-9 combines with J gene TRBJ1-1; D possibly corresponds to TRBD1 (6 bases). The germline V and J ends were trimmed by 2 bases and 12 bases, with 22 bases remaining between them. Germline V gene sequence: CDR1 SEHNR, CDR2 FQNEAQ (reference sequence). The length of the CDR3 is 15 residues. The full variable domain, in which reference TRBV7-9 and TRBJ1-1 provide the parts outside the CDR3, is DTGVSQNPRHKITKRGQNVTFRCDPISEHNRLYWYRQTLGQGPEFLTYFQNEAQLEKSRLLSDRFSAERPKGSFSTLEIQRTEQGDSAMYLCASSLSGAGIFGSFFGQGTRLTVV.

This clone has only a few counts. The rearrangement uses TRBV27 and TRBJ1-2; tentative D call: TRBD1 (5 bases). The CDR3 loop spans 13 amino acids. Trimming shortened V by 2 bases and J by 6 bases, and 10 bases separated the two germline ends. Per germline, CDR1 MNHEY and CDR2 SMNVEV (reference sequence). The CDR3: CASSLPGRDGYTF. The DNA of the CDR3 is TGTGCCAGCAGTTTACCGGGACGGGATGGCTACACCTTC.

DNA of the CDR3: TGTGCCAGCAGCGTGACTAGCGGGTACGAGCAGTACTTC. Translated, it gives CASSVTSGYEQYF. V and J are TRBV9 and TRBJ2-7; 10 positions match TRBD2. With V trimmed by 2 bases and J by 4 bases, 0 bases remained unmatched. The CDR3 has 13 residues. The germline V gene encodes CDR1 SGDLS and CDR2 YYNGEE.

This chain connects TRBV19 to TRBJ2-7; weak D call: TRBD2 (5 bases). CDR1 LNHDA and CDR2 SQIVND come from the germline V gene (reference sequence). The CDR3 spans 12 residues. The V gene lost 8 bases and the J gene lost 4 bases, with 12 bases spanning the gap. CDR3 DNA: TGTGCCAGTTCCCCCGGGGTTTACGAGCAGTACTTC. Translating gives CASSPGVYEQYF.

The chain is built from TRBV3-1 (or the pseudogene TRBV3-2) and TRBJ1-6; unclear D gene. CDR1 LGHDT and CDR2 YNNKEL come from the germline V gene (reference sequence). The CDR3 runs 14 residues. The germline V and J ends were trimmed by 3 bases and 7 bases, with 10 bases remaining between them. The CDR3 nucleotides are TGTGCCAGCAGCCAGGCGGGCCCAAATTCACCCCTCCACTTT. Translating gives CASSQAGPNSPLHF.

CDR3 nucleotides: TGTGCCAGCAGTTTATGCGGCTACGTTGTACCTCTAGCGGGAGGGGCCAAAAACATTCAGTACTTC. Translated, it gives CASSLCGYVVPLAGGAKNIQYF. The rearrangement links TRBV28 to TRBJ2-4; 12 bases agree with TRBD2. This CDR3 spans 22 amino acids. CDR1 and CDR2 from the germline V gene are MDHEN and SYDVKM. V was clipped by 0 bases and J by 1 base; unmatched bases: 16.

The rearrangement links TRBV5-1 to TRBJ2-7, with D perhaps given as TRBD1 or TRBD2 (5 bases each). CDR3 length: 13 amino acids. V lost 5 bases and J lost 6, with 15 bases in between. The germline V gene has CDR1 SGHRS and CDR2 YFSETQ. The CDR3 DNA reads TGCGCCAGCAGAGAGCGGCCCCAGGGCGAGCAGTACTTC. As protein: CASRERPQGEQYF.